These 13 T cell receptor beta chains share one sample of origin, sequenced in a study of cytomegalovirus exposure and HLA in healthy donors. The PCR made use of 60 Vbeta and 13 Jbeta primers. The method was immunoSEQ multiplex PCR; TCRdb's version includes in-frame clones alone and lacks a portion of them. The sample holds around 150,000 clones, approximately 82% seen once. Specimen: PBMCs. The receptors come from a man aged 45-65 years in good health and CMV-seropositive.

The V and J genes are TRBV4-1 and TRBJ1-1; D is ambiguous. V lost 1 base and J lost 2, with 8 bases in between. The CDR3 totals 14 residues. From germline, CDR1 is MGHRA and CDR2 YSYEKL. The CDR3 sequence: CASSQAGHNTEAFF. CDR3 nucleotide sequence: TGCGCCAGCAGCCAAGCTGGGCACAACACTGAAGCTTTCTTT.

The J gene is TRBJ2-1, the V gene TRBV10-2, with D maybe TRBD2 (7 bases). Germline CDR1 WSHSY, CDR2 SAAADI. The V and J ends lost 2 bases and 8 bases respectively, with 10 bases between them. The CDR3 is 13 amino acids. The CDR3 spells CASSEGGAYEQFF. CDR3 bases: TGCGCCAGCAGTGAGGGGGGGGCGTATGAGCAGTTCTTC.

The V and J genes are TRBV5-5 and TRBJ2-7; D is uncertain. V lost 0 bases and J 0 bases, leaving 7 bases between the germline ends. Germline V gene data show CDR1 as SGHKS and CDR2 as YYEKEE (reference sequence). The CDR3 has 14 residues. CDR3 residues: CASSLVRDSYEQYV. The CDR3 bases are TGTGCCAGCAGCTTGGTAAGGGACTCCTACGAGCAGTACGTC.

The V gene is TRBV27, the J gene TRBJ2-2; 9 positions agree with TRBD2. This CDR3 is 17 amino acids long. With 2 bases clipped from V and 3 bases from J, the junction kept 7 bases outside the gene matches. The germline V gene encodes CDR1 MNHEY and CDR2 SMNVEV (reference sequence). The CDR3 is CASSLVGLAGYTGELFF. The DNA for the CDR3 is TGTGCCAGCAGTTTAGTTGGGCTAGCGGGATACACCGGGGAGCTGTTTTTT.

On this clone: A much larger clone differs from this one at a single base, so this may be a read error. The chain employs TRBV5-1 and TRBJ1-1, with 7 bases matching TRBD1. The CDR3 has 14 residues. In germline, CDR1 is SGHRS, CDR2 YFSETQ. V was pared by 3 bases and J by 0 bases, with 2 bases of the junction left unmatched. The CDR3 nucleotides are TGCGCCAGCAGCTCACAGGGGATGAACACTGAAGCTTTCTTT. Amino acid sequence: CASSSQGMNTEAFF.

This clone showed up just a few times. A read error may account for a junction end that differs from germline. The chain couples TRBV5-5 to TRBJ2-3; 10 bases are shared with TRBD2. Germline V gene sequence: CDR1 SGHKS, CDR2 YYEKEE (reference sequence). This CDR3 comprises 12 residues. The CDR3 DNA is TGTGCCAGCAGCTCCCTAGCGGGAGCTGGAGTCTTT. It is translated as CASSSLAGAGVF.

The chain combines TRBV6-1 with TRBJ2-3, with D unclear. Germline V CDR1 and CDR2: MNHNS, SASEGT. The CDR3 runs 12 residues. Deletions cut 8 bases from V and 1 base from J, with 7 bases between. For the CDR3, the DNA is TGTGCCAGCTTCCCGGGCACAGATACGCAGTATTTT. Its protein is CASFPGTDTQYF.

The chain is built from TRBV19 and TRBJ2-1; no firm D call. The CDR3 spans 11 residues. Germline CDR1 reads LNHDA; CDR2 reads SQIVND (reference sequence). Trimming shortened V by 2 bases and J by 13 bases, and 9 bases separated the two germline ends. The CDR3 nucleotides are TGTGCCAGTAGTATACCCACAGTCCAGTTCTTC. Amino acid sequence: CASSIPTVQFF. Full variable domain (missing parts from reference TRBV19 and TRBJ2-1): DGGITQSPKYLFRKEGQNVTLSCEQNLNHDAMYWYRQDPGQGLRLIYYSQIVNDFQKGDIAEGYSVSREKKESFPLTVTSAQKNPTAFYLCASSIPTVQFFGPGTRLTVL.

The chain carries TRBV30 and TRBJ2-5; 8 bases match TRBD2. CDR1 GTSNPN and CDR2 SVGIG come from the germline V gene (reference sequence). With V trimmed by 1 base and J by 5 bases, 0 bases remained unmatched. This CDR3 spans 12 amino acids. This CDR3 is CAWSGGRETQYF. The CDR3 DNA sequence: TGTGCCTGGAGTGGCGGGAGGGAGACCCAGTACTTC.

V gene TRBV12-5 combines with J gene TRBJ2-7; TRBD1 agrees at 10 bases. The CDR3 has 16 amino acids. Germline V gene data show CDR1 as LGHNT and CDR2 as FRNRAP. The trim removed 3 bases at V and 4 bases at J, leaving 9 bases unmatched. Here the CDR3 reads CASGFDPTGGQYEQYV. The CDR3 DNA sequence: TGTGCTAGTGGTTTTGACCCGACAGGGGGCCAATACGAGCAGTACGTC.

This sequence joins TRBV19 and TRBJ2-7, with 10 bases fitting TRBD2. Trimming at V came to 1 base and at J to 4 bases, leaving 4 bases not matched to a gene. This CDR3 has 15 residues. Germline V CDR1 and CDR2: LNHDA, SQIVND (reference sequence). CDR3 bases: TGTGCCAGTAGTATAGCGCCTAGCGGGGGATACGAGCAGTACTTC. Residues: CASSIAPSGGYEQYF.

The chain recombines TRBV28 with TRBJ2-3; D possibly corresponds to TRBD2 (5 bases). V lost 3 bases and J lost 2, with 18 bases in between. The CDR3 loop spans 17 amino acids. Germline-derived CDR1 and CDR2 are MDHEN and SYDVKM. The CDR3: CASSLPPAPGITDTQYF. In nucleotides, the CDR3 is TGTGCCAGCAGTTTGCCCCCCGCACCGGGAATCACAGATACGCAGTATTTT.

The rearrangement uses TRBV5-4 and TRBJ2-1; 8 nucleotides line up with TRBD2. Per the germline V gene, CDR1 is SGHNT and CDR2 is YYREEE (reference sequence). The length of the CDR3 is 12 residues. V lost 5 bases, J lost 7 bases, and 2 bases stayed unmatched. The CDR3 is CASRGLGNEQFF. The CDR3 DNA is TGTGCCAGCAGGGGACTAGGAAATGAGCAGTTCTTC.